Sequencing of this T cell receptor beta chain was carried out in a study of response to subunit inactivated influenza vaccine. This clonotype has more than one count but fewer than ten. Its antigen is currently unknown. In TCRdb, the RT-PCR reads were re-called with MiXCR into one record per CDR3 protein. The table shows about 480,000 distinct CDR3 sequences, with approximately 10% occurring only once. Looked up from germline, CDR1 is MNHNS and CDR2 is SASEGT. The CDR3 contains 14 residues. With V trimmed by 5 bases and J by 5 bases, 4 bases remained unmatched. Regarding the study as a whole: Few additional T cells are recruited per seasonal influenza vaccination, authors suggested.

Specimen: PBMCs from blood, collected roughly 6 weeks after vaccination. This sequence was found in a man aged 45-65 years who received an inactivated influenza vaccine. The chain links TRBV6-1 to TRBJ2-3, with 10 bases matching TRBD1. The chain's CDR3 is CASSRQGAVDTQYF. CDR3 DNA: TGTGCCAGCAGTCGACAGGGGGCCGTAGATACGCAGTATTTT.